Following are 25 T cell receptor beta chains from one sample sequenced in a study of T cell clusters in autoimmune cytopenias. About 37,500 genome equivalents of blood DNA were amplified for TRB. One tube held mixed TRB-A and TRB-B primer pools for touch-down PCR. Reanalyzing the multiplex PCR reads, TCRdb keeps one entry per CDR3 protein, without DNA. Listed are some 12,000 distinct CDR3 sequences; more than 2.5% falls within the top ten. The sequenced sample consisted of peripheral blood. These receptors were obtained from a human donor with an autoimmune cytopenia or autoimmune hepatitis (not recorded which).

CDR3: CASRPGGSADTQYF. The chain employs TRBV6-1 and TRBJ2-3; the TRBD2 assignment by TCRdb is unverifiable without DNA. This CDR3 has 14 residues. Germline assignment: CDR1 MNHNS and CDR2 SASEGT.

Here the CDR3 reads CASSDRVTGTSGTGEQFF. The chain is built from TRBV6-2 or TRBV6-3 and TRBJ2-1; the D call from TCRdb, TRBD2, cannot be confirmed without DNA. The CDR3 spans 18 residues. CDR1 is MNHEY, CDR2 SVGEGT, per germline.

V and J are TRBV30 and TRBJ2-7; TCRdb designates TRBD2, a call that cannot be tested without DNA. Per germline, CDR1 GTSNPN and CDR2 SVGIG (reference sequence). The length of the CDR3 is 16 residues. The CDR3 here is CAWSIGLAGPEGEQYF. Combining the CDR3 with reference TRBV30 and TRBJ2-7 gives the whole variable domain SQTIHQWPATLVQPVGSPLSLECTVEGTSNPNLYWYRQAAGRGLQLLFYSVGIGQISSEVPQNLSASRPQDRQFILSSKKLLLSDSGFYLCAWSIGLAGPEGEQYFGPGTRLTVT.

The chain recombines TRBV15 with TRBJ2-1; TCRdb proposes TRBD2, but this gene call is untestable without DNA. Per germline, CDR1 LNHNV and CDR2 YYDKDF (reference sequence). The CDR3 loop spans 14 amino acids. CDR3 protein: CATKGGSLYNEQFF. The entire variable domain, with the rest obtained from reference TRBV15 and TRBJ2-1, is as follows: DAMVIQNPRYQVTQFGKPVTLSCSQTLNHNVMYWYQQKSSQAPKLLFHYYDKDFNNEADTPDNFQSRRPNTSFCFLDIRSPGLGDTAMYLCATKGGSLYNEQFFGPGTRLTVL.

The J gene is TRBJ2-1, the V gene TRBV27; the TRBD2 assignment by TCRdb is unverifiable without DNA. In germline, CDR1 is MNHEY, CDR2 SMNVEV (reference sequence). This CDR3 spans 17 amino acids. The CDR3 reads CASSSWTSGPILNEQFF.

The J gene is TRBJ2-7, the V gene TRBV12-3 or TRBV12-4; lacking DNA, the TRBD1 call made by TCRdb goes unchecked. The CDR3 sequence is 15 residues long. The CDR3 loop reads CASTSGTGRGREQYF.

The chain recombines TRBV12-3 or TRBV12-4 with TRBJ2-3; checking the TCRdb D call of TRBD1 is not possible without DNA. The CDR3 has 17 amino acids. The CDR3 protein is CASSLAQGTDSTDTQYF.

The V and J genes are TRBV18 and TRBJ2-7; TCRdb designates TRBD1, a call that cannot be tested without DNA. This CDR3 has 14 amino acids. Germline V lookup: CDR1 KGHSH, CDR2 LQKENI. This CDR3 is CASSPWDNSYEQYF. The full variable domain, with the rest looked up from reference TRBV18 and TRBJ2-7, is NAGVMQNPRHLVRRRGQEARLRCSPMKGHSHVYWYRQLPEEGLKFMVYLQKENIIDESGMPKERFSAEFPKEGPSILRIQQVVRGDSAAYFCASSPWDNSYEQYFGPGTRLTVT.

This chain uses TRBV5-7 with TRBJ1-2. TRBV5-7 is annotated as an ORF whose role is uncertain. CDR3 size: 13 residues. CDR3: CASSEITLSGYTF.

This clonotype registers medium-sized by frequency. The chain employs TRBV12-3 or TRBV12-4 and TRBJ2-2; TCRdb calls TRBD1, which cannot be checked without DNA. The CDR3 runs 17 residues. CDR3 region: CASTLGQGPFEVGELFF.

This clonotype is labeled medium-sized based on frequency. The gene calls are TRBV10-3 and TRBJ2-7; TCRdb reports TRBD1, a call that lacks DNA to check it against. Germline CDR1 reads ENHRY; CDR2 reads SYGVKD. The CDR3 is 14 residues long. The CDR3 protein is CAISELGQGSEQYF.

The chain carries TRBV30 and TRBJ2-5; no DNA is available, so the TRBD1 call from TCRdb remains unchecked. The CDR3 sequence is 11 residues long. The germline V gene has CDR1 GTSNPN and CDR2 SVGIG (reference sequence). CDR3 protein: CCGTLQETQYF.

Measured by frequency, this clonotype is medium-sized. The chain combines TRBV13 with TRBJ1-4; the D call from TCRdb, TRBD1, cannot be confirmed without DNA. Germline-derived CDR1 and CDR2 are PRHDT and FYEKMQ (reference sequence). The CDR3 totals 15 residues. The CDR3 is CASTMTGGLNEKLFF.

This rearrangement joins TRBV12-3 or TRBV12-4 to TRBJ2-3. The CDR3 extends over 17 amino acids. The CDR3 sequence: CASSIIRSQATTDTQYF.

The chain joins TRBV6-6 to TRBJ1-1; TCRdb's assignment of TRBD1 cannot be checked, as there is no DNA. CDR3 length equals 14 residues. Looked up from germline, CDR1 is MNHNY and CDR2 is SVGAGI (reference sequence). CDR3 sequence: CASSYGPGDTEAFF.

This CDR3 is CASSQDWAGEQFF. This chain connects TRBV4-3 to TRBJ2-1; TCRdb selects TRBD1, and the lack of DNA leaves this call unchecked. The CDR3 consists of 13 residues. CDR1 is LGHNA and CDR2 is YSLEER in the germline V gene.

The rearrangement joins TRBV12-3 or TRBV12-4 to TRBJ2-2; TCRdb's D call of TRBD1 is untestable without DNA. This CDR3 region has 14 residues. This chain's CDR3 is CASRKTGWVGELFF.

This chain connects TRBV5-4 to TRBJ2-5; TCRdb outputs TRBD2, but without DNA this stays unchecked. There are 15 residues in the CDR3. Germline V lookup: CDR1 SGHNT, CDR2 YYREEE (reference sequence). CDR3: CASSQGLAGIETQYF.

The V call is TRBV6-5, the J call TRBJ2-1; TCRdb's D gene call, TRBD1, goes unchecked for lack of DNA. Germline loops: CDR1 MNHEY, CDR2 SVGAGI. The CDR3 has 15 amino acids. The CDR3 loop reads CASSGQTSSYNEQFF.

The CDR3 loop reads CASSINSGGKGTGNTIYF. The chain combines TRBV19 with TRBJ1-3; as DNA is missing, the TRBD1 call by TCRdb cannot be tested. The CDR3 covers 18 residues. Germline V CDR1 and CDR2: LNHDA, SQIVND (reference sequence).

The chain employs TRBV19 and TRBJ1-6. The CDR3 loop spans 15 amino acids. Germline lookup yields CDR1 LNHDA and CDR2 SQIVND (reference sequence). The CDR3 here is CASSTGGHAGSPLHF. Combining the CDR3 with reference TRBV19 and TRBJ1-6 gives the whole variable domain DGGITQSPKYLFRKEGQNVTLSCEQNLNHDAMYWYRQDPGQGLRLIYYSQIVNDFQKGDIAEGYSVSREKKESFPLTVTSAQKNPTAFYLCASSTGGHAGSPLHFGNGTRLTVT.

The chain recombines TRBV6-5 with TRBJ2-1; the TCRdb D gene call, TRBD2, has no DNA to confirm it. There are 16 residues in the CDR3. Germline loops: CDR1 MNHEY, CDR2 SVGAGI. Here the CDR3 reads CASRRLAGGTYNEQFF.

CDR3 residues: CASSLLGTEKLFF. The chain employs TRBV5-1 and TRBJ1-4; the D call from TCRdb, TRBD1, cannot be confirmed without DNA. The germline V gene has CDR1 SGHRS and CDR2 YFSETQ. This CDR3 spans 13 amino acids.

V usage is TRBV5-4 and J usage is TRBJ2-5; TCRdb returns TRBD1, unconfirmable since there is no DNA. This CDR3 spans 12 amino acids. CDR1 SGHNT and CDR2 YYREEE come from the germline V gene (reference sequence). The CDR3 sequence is CASSPRPETQYF.

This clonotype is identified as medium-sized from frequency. The CDR3 spells CASSLTGPSETQYF. The chain uses TRBV6-5 and TRBJ2-5; no DNA is available, so the TRBD2 call from TCRdb remains unchecked. Germline CDR1 MNHEY, CDR2 SVGAGI. CDR3 length: 14 amino acids.